This T cell receptor beta chain was profiled in a study of cytomegalovirus exposure and HLA in healthy donors. Study observations and caveats: Across HLA loci, a later analysis found differing TCR association rates, with DRB1 most and HLA-C fewest. Productive rates of about 87% or about 30% were seen for most TCR beta V segments in an earlier analysis.

This clone was observed once. The target antigen is unknown. PCR involved 60 Vbeta and 13 Jbeta primers. Per the study methods: Some 80 million unique TCR beta chains, roughly 10 million shared, were counted in a later analysis. TCRdb keeps only in-frame clones here, not all; method: immunoSEQ multiplex PCR. From that table come the V and J calls and clone size; the DNA was used to work out D and trimming. This sample has over 200,000 clones, with around 89% found just once. Looked up from germline, CDR1 is MGHRA and CDR2 is YSYEKL. With V trimmed by 5 bases and J by 8 bases, 6 bases remained unmatched. The CDR3 runs to 13 residues.

Sequenced sample: PBMCs. The V and J genes are TRBV4-1 and TRBJ1-2, with TRBD1 matching 9 bases. This receptor was obtained from a young woman in good health and CMV-seronegative. CDR3 bases: TGCGCCAGCAGCTCCGACAGGGGGTACGGCTACACCTTC. Amino acid sequence: CASSSDRGYGYTF.